The rows below give T cell receptor beta chains drawn from one sample of a study of T cell responses to AZD1222 COVID-19 vaccine. Repertoires were generated with immunoSEQ multiplex PCR, while TCRdb's copy carries only in-frame clones and drops some. This table has tens of thousands of clones, roughly 94% appearing once. The sample here was peripheral blood, taken on day 0 of AZD1222 vaccination. The receptor set was obtained from an adult in good health. Both conserved end residues are part of each CDR3. A D gene is named only where the DNA matches it firmly. Some rows mark clone size as missing; the rest say once, few, many or name a class of expanded clone.

clone_size	d_call	v_call	j_call	cdr3_nt	cdr3_aa
.	TRBD1	TRBV28	TRBJ2-7	TGTGCCAGCAGAAACCACCGGGACAGACAGTACTTC	CASRNHRDRQYF
.	TRBD2	TRBV27	TRBJ2-5	TGTGCCAGCAGTCCCGGGACTAGCGGACAAGAGACCCAGTACTTC	CASSPGTSGQETQYF
.	.	TRBV28	TRBJ2-1	TGTGCCAGCAGTTTTATCAAGGGGGTCAATGAGCAGTTCTTC	CASSFIKGVNEQFF
.	TRBD2	TRBV19	TRBJ2-1	TGTGCCAGTAGTATCGCGGGAGACGGATACAATGAGCAGTTCTTC	CASSIAGDGYNEQFF
.	TRBD2	TRBV19	TRBJ2-1	TGTGCCAGTAGCCTCGGGGGGAGCTCCTACAATGAGCAGTTCTTC	CASSLGGSSYNEQFF
.	TRBD1	TRBV5-1	TRBJ2-4	TGCGCCAGCAGCGGGCCGGGACAGCCAAACATTCAGTACTTC	CASSGPGQPNIQYF
.	TRBD2	TRBV3-1/TRBV3-2	TRBJ2-5	TGTGCCAGCAGCCAAGGGACTAGCGGGTACCAAGAGACCCAGTACTTC	CASSQGTSGYQETQYF
.	.	TRBV18	TRBJ2-7	TGTGCCAGTTCGGGGCAGTCATTATACGAGCAGTACTTC	CASSGQSLYEQYF
.	.	TRBV27	TRBJ2-2	TGTGCCAGCAGGAGGTCGTTTGGGGGCCTCTGGGACACCGGGGAGCTGTTTTTT	CASRRSFGGLWDTGELFF
.	.	TRBV4-1	TRBJ1-2	TGCGCCAGCAGCCAAGATCCCGCAGTCGGCTACACCTTC	CASSQDPAVGYTF
few	.	TRBV5-3	TRBJ2-6	TGTGCCAGAAGCTGCGTCTACGGGGCCAACGTCCTGACTTTC	CARSCVYGANVLTF
once	TRBD2	TRBV6-5	TRBJ2-3	TGTGCCAGCAGTTTGCTAGCGGGAATGGCAGATACGCAGTATTTT	CASSLLAGMADTQYF
.	TRBD2	TRBV14	TRBJ2-1	TGTGCCAGCAGCCGTAAGCGGGGTACCTCCTACAATGAGCAGTTCTTC	CASSRKRGTSYNEQFF
.	TRBD1	TRBV5-1	TRBJ2-2	TGCGCCAGCAGCCTCCAGGGGGCGAACACCGGGGAGCTGTTTTTT	CASSLQGANTGELFF
.	TRBD1	TRBV28	TRBJ1-1	TGTGCCAGCAGTTCCCATGACAGGGAGAATGAAGCTTTCTTT	CASSSHDRENEAFF
.	.	TRBV28	TRBJ2-1	TGTGCCAGCACCGCCAAAGCGGTGAGCTCCTACAATGAGCAGTTCTTC	CASTAKAVSSYNEQFF
.	.	TRBV5-5	TRBJ1-3	TGTGCCAGCAGCTTGATTCGCGGTGCTGGAAACACCATATATTTT	CASSLIRGAGNTIYF
once	.	TRBV29-1	TRBJ1-1	TGCAGCGTAGAAGAAACTGAAGCTTTCTTT	CSVEETEAFF
.	.	TRBV4-1	TRBJ2-3	TGCGCCAGCAGCCAAGAGACCACAGATACGCAGTATTTT	CASSQETTDTQYF
.	TRBD2	TRBV29-1	TRBJ2-7	TGCAGCGTTGCCGGGGAGGGCGAGCAGTACTTC	CSVAGEGEQYF
.	TRBD2	TRBV5-5	TRBJ2-1	TGTGCCAGCAGCCCTACTAGCGGGAGTTCCCCTAAGCAGTTCTTC	CASSPTSGSSPKQFF
.	.	TRBV5-8	TRBJ2-7	TGTGCCAGCAGCTTGGGAACCACAGGCACCTACGAGCAGTACTTC	CASSLGTTGTYEQYF
.	.	TRBV1	TRBJ2-5	TGCACCAGCAGCCAAGGTACTAGCGGAAACGAGACCCAGTACTTC	CTSSQGTSGNETQYF
once	.	TRBV30	TRBJ2-2	TGTGCCTGGAGTTGGGGTACCGGGGAGCTGTTTTTT	CAWSWGTGELFF
.	TRBD2	TRBV20-1	TRBJ2-5	TGCAGTGCTAGTGTCGGAGCAGCGGGAGGTGGGAAAGAGACCCAGTACTTC	CSASVGAAGGGKETQYF
.	TRBD1	TRBV18	TRBJ1-5	TGTGCCAGCTCGTCAGACAGGGCCGAGCCCCAGCATTTT	CASSSDRAEPQHF